These T cell receptor beta chains were read from a single sample in a study of blood T cell repertoires in COVID-19. Method: immunoSEQ multiplex PCR; TCRdb's copy keeps in-frame clones and lacks some. Of tens of thousands of clones in the sample, 60% to 85% were seen once. Sequences were obtained from peripheral blood. These TCRs come from a human donor in a cohort sampled during active COVID-19. CDR3s include the opening cysteine and the closing phenylalanine or tryptophan. The D gene is left open where the match is weak. A clone size is listed for some rows: how often the clone was seen (once, few, many), or a class if it is expanded.

abundance	v_gene	j_gene	d_gene	CDR3aa	CDR3nt
NA	TRBV7-9	TRBJ2-5	TRBD1	CASSQTGTESWETQYF	TGTGCCAGCAGCCAAACCGGGACAGAGTCCTGGGAGACCCAGTACTTC
NA	TRBV25-1	TRBJ1-1	NA	CASSEGLGVGAFF	TGTGCCAGCAGTGAGGGACTGGGAGTGGGAGCTTTCTTT
NA	TRBV7-6	TRBJ2-2	TRBD2	CASSLLAGVNTGELFF	TGTGCCAGCAGCTTACTAGCGGGAGTCAACACCGGGGAGCTGTTTTTT
NA	TRBV23-1	TRBJ2-1	NA	CAQDQTTYNEQFF	TGCGCCCAGGATCAGACGACCTACAATGAGCAGTTCTTC
NA	TRBV12-3/TRBV12-4	TRBJ2-4	NA	CASSFGRKNIQYF	TGTGCCAGCAGTTTCGGCAGGAAAAACATTCAGTACTTC
NA	TRBV7-9	TRBJ2-1	NA	CASSSGERAQFF	TGTGCCAGCAGCTCCGGGGAGCGGGCGCAGTTCTTC
NA	TRBV5-6	TRBJ2-3	NA	CASSLGLVTDTQYF	TGTGCCAGCAGCTTGGGACTAGTCACAGATACGCAGTATTTT
once	TRBV24-1	TRBJ2-3	NA	CATSRPQGTDTQYF	TGTGCCACCAGTCGTCCCCAGGGCACAGATACGCAGTATTTT
NA	TRBV28	TRBJ2-1	NA	CASSHPETRQEQFF	TGTGCCAGCAGTCACCCGGAGACTAGGCAGGAGCAGTTCTTC
NA	TRBV19	TRBJ2-6	TRBD2	CASIGGASGISFGANVLTF	TGTGCCAGTATTGGAGGGGCTAGCGGGATATCCTTTGGGGCCAACGTCCTGACTTTC
NA	TRBV12-3/TRBV12-4	TRBJ1-5	NA	CATQPGQNQPQHF	TGTGCCACCCAACCTGGACAGAATCAGCCCCAGCATTTT